Following are 2 T cell receptor beta chains from one sample sequenced in a study of OX40 agonist ivuxolimab in advanced cancers. Data came from immunoSEQ multiplex PCR; TCRdb stores just in-frame clones and leaves some out. The sample holds 60,000 to 70,000 clones, roughly 85% seen once. Sample: CD4+ or CD8+ T cells sorted from blood, taken in a trial of the OX40 agonist ivuxolimab. These receptors were obtained from an adult with an advanced solid tumor such as melanoma, head and neck, liver or kidney cancer.

The sample holds one count of this clone. The rearrangement joins TRBV5-1 to TRBJ2-7; TRBD1 matches 10 bases. CDR3 length: 14 residues. Germline assignment: CDR1 SGHRS and CDR2 YFSETQ. The junction had 2 bases not matched to a gene; V was cut back by 1 base and J by 4 bases. The CDR3 loop reads CASSLMGQGYEQYF. The CDR3 DNA is TGCGCCAGCAGCTTGATGGGACAGGGGTACGAGCAGTACTTC.

This clone was counted once. J is TRBJ2-1 and V is TRBV4-2; 8 bases match TRBD2. V trimming: 0 bases; J trimming: 7 bases; junction bases outside the gene matches: 8. The CDR3 loop spans 16 amino acids. The germline V gene has CDR1 LGHNA and CDR2 YNFKEQ. CDR3 in amino acids: CASSQDWLAGNNEQFF. The CDR3 region has the DNA TGTGCCAGCAGCCAAGATTGGTTAGCGGGAAATAATGAGCAGTTCTTC.